This TCR beta chain was sequenced in a study of blood T cell repertoires in COVID-19. Study-wide background: Samples of COVID-19 (acute and convalescent) were obtained from the United States, Italy and Spain. T cells, B-cell-depleted T cells, or PBMCs supplied cDNA or gDNA.

Authors' analysis steps: Amplification of reference gene primers was used by the study to estimate nucleated cell counts. Libraries were prepared by immunoSEQ multiplex PCR; TCRdb keeps only in-frame clonotypes and omits some of them. That table furnishes V, J and clone size, whereas the DNA furnished D and trimming. The sample contains more than 95,000 clones, about 85% of which appear only once. The length of the CDR3 is 13 residues. Trimming removed 3 bases at V and 4 bases at J, with 9 bases between. CDR1 MNHEY and CDR2 SMNVEV come from the germline V gene (reference sequence). Source material: peripheral blood. This TCR was sampled from a man over 45 with acute or convalescent COVID-19. The chain combines TRBV27 with TRBJ1-2; a possible D gene is TRBD1 (5 bases). CDR3 bases: TGTGCCAGCAGTTTGGGGCGCACCTATGGCTACACCTTC. Translation gives CASSLGRTYGYTF.